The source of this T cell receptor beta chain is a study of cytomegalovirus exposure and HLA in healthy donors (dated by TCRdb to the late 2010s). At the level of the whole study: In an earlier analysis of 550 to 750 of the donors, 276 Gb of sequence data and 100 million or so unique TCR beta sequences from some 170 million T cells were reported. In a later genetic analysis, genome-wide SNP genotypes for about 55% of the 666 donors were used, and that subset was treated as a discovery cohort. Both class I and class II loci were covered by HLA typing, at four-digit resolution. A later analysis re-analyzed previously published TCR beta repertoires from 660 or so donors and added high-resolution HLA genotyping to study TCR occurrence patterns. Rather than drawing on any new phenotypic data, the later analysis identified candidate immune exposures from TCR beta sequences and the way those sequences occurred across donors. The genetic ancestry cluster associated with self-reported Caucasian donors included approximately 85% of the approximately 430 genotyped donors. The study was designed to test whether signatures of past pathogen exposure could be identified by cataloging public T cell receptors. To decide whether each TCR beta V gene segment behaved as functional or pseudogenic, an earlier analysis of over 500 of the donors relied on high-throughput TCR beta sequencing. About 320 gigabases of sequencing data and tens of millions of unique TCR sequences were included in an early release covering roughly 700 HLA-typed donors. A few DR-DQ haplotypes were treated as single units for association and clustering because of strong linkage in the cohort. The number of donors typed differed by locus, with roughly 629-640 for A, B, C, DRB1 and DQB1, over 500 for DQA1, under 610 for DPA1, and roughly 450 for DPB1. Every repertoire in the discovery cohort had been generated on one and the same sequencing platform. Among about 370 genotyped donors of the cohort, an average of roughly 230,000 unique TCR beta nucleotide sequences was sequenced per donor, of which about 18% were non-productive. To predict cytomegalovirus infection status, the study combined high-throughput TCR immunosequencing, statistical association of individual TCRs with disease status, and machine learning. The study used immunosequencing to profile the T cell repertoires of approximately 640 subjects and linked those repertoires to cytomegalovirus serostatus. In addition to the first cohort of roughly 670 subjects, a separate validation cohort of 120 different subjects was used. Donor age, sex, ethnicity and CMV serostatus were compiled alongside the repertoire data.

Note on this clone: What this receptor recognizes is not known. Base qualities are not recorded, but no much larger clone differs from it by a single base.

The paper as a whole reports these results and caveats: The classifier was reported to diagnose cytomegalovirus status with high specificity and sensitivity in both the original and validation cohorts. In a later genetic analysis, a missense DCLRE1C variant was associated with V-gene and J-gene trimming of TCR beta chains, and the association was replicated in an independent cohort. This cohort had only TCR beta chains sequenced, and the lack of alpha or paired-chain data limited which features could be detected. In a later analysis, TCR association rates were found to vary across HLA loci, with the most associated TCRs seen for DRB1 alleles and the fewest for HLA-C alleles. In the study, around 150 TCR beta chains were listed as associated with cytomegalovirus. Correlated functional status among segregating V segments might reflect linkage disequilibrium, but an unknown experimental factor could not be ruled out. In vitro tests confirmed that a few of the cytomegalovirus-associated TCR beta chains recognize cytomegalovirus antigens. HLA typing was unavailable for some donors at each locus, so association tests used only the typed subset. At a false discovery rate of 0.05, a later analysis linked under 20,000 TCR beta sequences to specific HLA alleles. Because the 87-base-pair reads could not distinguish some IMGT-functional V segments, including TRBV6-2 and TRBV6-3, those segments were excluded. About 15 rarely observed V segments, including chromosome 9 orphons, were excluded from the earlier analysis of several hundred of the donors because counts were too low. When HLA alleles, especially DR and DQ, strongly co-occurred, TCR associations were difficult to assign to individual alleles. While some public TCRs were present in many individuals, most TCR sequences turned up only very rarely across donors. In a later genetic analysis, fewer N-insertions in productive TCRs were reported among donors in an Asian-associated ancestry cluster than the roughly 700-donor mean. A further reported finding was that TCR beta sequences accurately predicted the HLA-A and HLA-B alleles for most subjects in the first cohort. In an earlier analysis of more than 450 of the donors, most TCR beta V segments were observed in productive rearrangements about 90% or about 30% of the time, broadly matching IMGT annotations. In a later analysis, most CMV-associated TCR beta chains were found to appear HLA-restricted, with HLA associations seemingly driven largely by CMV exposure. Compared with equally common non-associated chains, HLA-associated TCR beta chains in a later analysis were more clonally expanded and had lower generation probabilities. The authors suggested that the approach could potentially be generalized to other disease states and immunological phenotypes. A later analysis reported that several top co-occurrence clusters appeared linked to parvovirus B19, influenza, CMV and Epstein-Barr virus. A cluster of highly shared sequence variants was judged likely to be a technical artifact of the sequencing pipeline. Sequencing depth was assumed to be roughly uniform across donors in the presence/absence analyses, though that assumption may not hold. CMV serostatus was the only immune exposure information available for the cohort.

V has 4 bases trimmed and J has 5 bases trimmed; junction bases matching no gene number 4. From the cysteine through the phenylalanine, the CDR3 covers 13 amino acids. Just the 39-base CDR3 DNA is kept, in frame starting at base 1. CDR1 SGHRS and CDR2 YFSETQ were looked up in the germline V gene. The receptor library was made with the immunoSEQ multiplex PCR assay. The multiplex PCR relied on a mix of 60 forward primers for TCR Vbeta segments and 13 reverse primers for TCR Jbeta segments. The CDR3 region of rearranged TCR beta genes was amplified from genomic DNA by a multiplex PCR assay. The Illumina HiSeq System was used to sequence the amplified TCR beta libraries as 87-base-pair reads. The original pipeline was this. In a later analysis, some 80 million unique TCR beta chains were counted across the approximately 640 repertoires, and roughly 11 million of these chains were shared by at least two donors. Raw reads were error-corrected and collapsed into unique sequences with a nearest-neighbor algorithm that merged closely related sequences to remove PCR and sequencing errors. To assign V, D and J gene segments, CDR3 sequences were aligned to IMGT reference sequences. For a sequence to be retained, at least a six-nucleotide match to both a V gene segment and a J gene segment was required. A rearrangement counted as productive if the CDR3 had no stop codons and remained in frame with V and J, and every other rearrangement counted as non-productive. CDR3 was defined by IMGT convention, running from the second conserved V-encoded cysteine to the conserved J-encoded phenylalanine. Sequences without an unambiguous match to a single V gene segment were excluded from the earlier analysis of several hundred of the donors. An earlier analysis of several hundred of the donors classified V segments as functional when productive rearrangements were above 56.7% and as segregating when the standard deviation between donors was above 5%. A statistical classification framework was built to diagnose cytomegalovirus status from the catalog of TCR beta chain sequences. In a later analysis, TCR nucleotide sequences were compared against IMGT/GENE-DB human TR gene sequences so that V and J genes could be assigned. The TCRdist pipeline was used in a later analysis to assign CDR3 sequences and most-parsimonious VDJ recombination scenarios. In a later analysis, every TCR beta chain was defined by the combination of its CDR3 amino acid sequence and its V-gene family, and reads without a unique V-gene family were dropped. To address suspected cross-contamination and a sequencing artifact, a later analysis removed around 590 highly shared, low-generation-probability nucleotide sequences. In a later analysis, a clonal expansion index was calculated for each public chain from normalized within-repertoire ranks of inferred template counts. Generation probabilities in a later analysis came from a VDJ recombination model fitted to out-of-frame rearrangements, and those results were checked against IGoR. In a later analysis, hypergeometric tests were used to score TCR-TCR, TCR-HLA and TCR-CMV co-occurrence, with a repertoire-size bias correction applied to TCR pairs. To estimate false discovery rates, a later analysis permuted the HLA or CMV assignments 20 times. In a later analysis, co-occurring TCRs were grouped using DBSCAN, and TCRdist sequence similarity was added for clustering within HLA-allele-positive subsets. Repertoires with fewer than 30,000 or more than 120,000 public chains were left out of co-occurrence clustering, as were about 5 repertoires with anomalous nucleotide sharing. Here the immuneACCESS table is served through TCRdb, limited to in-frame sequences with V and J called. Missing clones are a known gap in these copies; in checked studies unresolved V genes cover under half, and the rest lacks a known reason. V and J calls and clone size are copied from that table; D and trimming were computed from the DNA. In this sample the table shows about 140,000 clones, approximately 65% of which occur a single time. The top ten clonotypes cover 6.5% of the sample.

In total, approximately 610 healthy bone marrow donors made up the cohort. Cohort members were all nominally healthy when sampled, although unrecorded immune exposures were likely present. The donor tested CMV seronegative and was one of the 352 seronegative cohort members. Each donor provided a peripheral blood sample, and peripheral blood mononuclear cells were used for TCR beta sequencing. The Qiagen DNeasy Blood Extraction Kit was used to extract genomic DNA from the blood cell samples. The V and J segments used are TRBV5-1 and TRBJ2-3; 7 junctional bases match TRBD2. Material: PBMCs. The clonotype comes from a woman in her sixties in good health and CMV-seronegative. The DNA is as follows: TGCGCCAGCAGCCCCTCGGGGGGAGATACGCAGTATTTT. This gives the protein CASSPSGGDTQYF.